The entry below gives a single T cell receptor (beta chain) sequence along with its context. Its target is not known. This sample is drawn from a study of shared clonotypes between healthy human individuals. Study context: Researchers assigned three CD4 naive, three CD4 memory, two CD8 naive and one CD8 memory plate to each donor. Notes on the study in general: Naive CD4 clonotypes were shared across several donors at 4.5% to 6.5%.

Adult Caucasians living in Nashville, Tennessee made up all of the donors. The assay was run at deep level. Profiling relied on immunoSEQ multiplex PCR, and the TCRdb table lists in-frame clones only, not all of them. This sample yields 850,000 to 1,200,000 clones, of which around 76% are seen a single time; 1.4% to 1.5% belongs to the top ten. Sequencing was done on a sample of memory CD4+ T cells sorted from blood. Subset described: CD45RA-negative fraction. This clonotype was obtained from a man between 18 and 35 years old in good health.

The CDR3 loop reads CATSRDRNRQLQETQYF. The CDR3 DNA sequence: TGTGCCACCAGCAGAGATCGGAACAGACAACTCCAAGAGACCCAGTACTTC. The genes are TRBV15 and TRBJ2-5; D unresolved. This CDR3 region has 17 residues. V was shortened by 0 bases and J by 1 base, with 15 bases between the two germline ends. Germline loops: CDR1 LNHNV, CDR2 YYDKDF (reference sequence).